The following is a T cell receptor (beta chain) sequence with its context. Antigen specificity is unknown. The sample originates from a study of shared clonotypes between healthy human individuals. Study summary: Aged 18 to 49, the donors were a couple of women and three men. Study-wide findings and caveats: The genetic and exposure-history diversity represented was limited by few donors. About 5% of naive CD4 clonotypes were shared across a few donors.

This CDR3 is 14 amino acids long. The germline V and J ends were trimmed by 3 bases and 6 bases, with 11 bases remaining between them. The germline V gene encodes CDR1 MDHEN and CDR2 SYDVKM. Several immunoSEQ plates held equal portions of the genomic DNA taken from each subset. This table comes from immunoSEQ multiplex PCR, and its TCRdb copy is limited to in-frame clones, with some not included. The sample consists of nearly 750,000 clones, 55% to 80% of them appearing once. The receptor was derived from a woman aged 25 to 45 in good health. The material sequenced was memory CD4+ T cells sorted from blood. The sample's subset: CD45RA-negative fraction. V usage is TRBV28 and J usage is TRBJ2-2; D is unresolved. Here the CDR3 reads CASSFSSVPGELFF. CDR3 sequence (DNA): TGTGCCAGCAGTTTTAGTTCAGTTCCCGGGGAGCTGTTTTTT. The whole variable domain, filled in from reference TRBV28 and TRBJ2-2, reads DVKVTQSSRYLVKRTGEKVFLECVQDMDHENMFWYRQDPGLGLRLIYFSYDVKMKEKGDIPEGYSVSREKKERFSLILESASTNQTSMYLCASSFSSVPGELFFGEGSRLTVL.